The T cell receptor (beta chain) under discussion was sequenced for a study of tumor-infiltrating lymphocytes in primary liver carcinoma. Study context: Samples yielded about 3.5 to 7.5 million productive TCRbeta reads, similar across tissue types. Study-level findings and limits: The samples were not sorted (they were bulk), so CD4+ and CD8+ repertoires were not compared.

This clonotype was counted a single time. The antigen remains unidentified. The V and J ends lost 1 base and 7 bases respectively, with 14 bases between them. This CDR3 has 14 residues. CDR1 is SGHVS, CDR2 FQNEAQ, per germline. Out of unsorted whole blood came the blood RNA, and germline DNA was extracted as well. Priming with a constant-region primer yielded TCR beta cDNA from about 450 ng total RNA. Each TCR beta library was derived from three nested multiplex PCR rounds that employed slightly modified ARM-PCR. Amplification in the first two PCR rounds was performed using TRBV1-TRBV30 forward primers and a C-beta reverse primer for around 10 cycles each. One entry per CDR3 protein, called by TCRdb with MiXCR from the multiplex PCR reads. Here the sample spans roughly 330,000 distinct CDR3 sequences, about 65% being singletons.

Specimen: peripheral blood. This chain connects TRBV7-8 to TRBJ2-7, with unresolved D. The receptor comes from a man between 40 and 49 years old with primary liver carcinoma and hepatitis B virus infection. As DNA, the CDR3 is TGTGCCAGCAGCTTAGGGGCCCACGAAGGGGAGCAGTACTTC. Its translation: CASSLGAHEGEQYF.